Each of the 13 T cell receptor beta chains below was sequenced from the same sample in a study of blood T cell repertoires in COVID-19. Clones were read by immunoSEQ multiplex PCR, and TCRdb kept only the in-frame ones, dropping some. This repertoire shows over 10,000 clones, around nine tenths found once; its top ten account for more than 2%. The sample consisted of peripheral blood. These receptors came from a human donor in a cohort sampled during active COVID-19.

V and J are TRBV19 and TRBJ1-2, with TRBD1 matching over 12 bases. This CDR3 has 17 amino acids. V was clipped by 5 bases and J by 8 bases; unmatched bases: 15. Germline CDR1 reads LNHDA; CDR2 reads SQIVND (reference sequence). The CDR3 DNA reads TGTGCCAGTAGTCCCTCCGGCGGGACAGGGGGCGTCAGGGGCTACACCTTC. The encoded protein is CASSPSGGTGGVRGYTF.

This rearrangement joins TRBV4-1 to TRBJ2-5; maybe TRBD1 (5 bases). This CDR3 contains 14 residues. The ends were cut back, 4 bases at V and 1 base at J, with 10 bases in the middle. Germline assignment: CDR1 MGHRA and CDR2 YSYEKL. In DNA, the CDR3 is TGCGCCAGCAGCCCCCAAGGGGCCCAAGAGACCCAGTACTTC. Its translation is CASSPQGAQETQYF.

The genes are TRBV6-5 and TRBJ2-2; tentative D call: TRBD2 (5 bases). The CDR3 extends over 13 amino acids. Trimming pared 6 bases from V and 4 bases from J, leaving 9 bases between. The germline V gene encodes CDR1 MNHEY and CDR2 SVGAGI. This chain's CDR3 is CASSQGLTGELFF. The DNA for the CDR3 is TGTGCCAGCAGCCAAGGACTCACCGGGGAGCTGTTTTTT.

This sequence joins TRBV3-1 (or the pseudogene TRBV3-2) and TRBJ1-4; no firm D call. This CDR3 is built from 16 residues. The ends were cut back, 4 bases at V and 0 bases at J, with 12 bases in the middle. The germline V gene has CDR1 LGHDT and CDR2 YNNKEL (reference sequence). CDR3: CASSLDSLSTNEKLFF. The CDR3 region has the DNA TGTGCCAGCAGCCTAGACTCCCTATCAACTAATGAAAAACTGTTTTTT.

The genes are TRBV6-2 or TRBV6-3 and TRBJ1-2; possible D gene TRBD1, 6 bases. The CDR3 is 15 amino acids. CDR1 and CDR2 (germline): MNHEY, SVGEGT. Trimming stripped 6 bases from V and 2 bases from J, with 16 bases between. As DNA, the CDR3 is TGTGCCAGCAGCTCCCTCGGGACAAAGAACTATGGCTACACCTTC. Protein sequence: CASSSLGTKNYGYTF.

This sequence joins TRBV3-1 (or the pseudogene TRBV3-2) and TRBJ2-5; D is perhaps TRBD2 (7 bases). The CDR3 is 16 residues long. CDR1 is LGHDT, CDR2 YNNKEL, per germline (reference sequence). Trimming left V 4 bases short and J 2 bases short, with 17 bases between. CDR3 loop: CASSRRGPRYQETQYF. DNA of the CDR3: TGTGCCAGCAGCCGGCGGGGGCCCCGATATCAAGAGACCCAGTACTTC.

For the CDR3, the DNA is TGCGCCAGCAGCTTGGTTGGGGGCGGAACCTACGAGCAGTACTTC. It translates to CASSLVGGGTYEQYF. The chain has TRBV5-1 and TRBJ2-7; D may be TRBD1 (6 bases). Trimming shortened V by 0 bases and J by 2 bases, and 12 bases separated the two germline ends. This CDR3 contains 15 residues. The germline V gene encodes CDR1 SGHRS and CDR2 YFSETQ.

V gene TRBV5-5 combines with J gene TRBJ2-1; 10 positions agree with TRBD1. Germline-derived CDR1 and CDR2 are SGHKS and YYEKEE (reference sequence). J gave up 6 bases and V 2 bases, and 5 bases lay outside the gene matches. CDR3 length: 15 residues. The CDR3 DNA reads TGTGCCAGCAGCTTACCGGACAGGGGGATCAATGAGCAGTTCTTC. Translation: CASSLPDRGINEQFF.

The V gene is TRBV7-3, the J gene TRBJ1-1; D not certain. CDR3 size: 13 residues. Germline V gives CDR1 SGHTA, CDR2 FQGTGA. Trimming took 0 bases from V and 1 from J, leaving 3 bases between them. CDR3 protein: CASSLTKNTEAFF. In DNA, the CDR3 is TGTGCCAGCAGCTTAACTAAGAACACTGAAGCTTTCTTT. Full variable domain (rest looked up from reference TRBV7-3 and TRBJ1-1): GAGVSQTPSNKVTEKGKYVELRCDPISGHTALYWYRQSLGQGPEFLIYFQGTGAADDSGLPNDRFFAVRPEGSVSTLKIQRTERGDSAVYLCASSLTKNTEAFFGQGTRLTVV.

V is TRBV25-1 and J is TRBJ1-3; D might be TRBD1 (6 bases). CDR1 and CDR2 from the germline V gene are MGHDK and SYGVNS. This CDR3 is built from 15 residues. Deletions cut 4 bases from V and 2 bases from J, with 12 bases between. CDR3 nucleotide sequence: TGTGCCAGCAGTGGTCGGACAGACCCTGGAAACACCATATATTTT. It codes for CASSGRTDPGNTIYF.

CDR3 DNA: TGTGCCAGCAGTGAGATCTACAATGAGCAGTTCTTC. It specifies CASSEIYNEQFF. The chain has TRBV21-1 and TRBJ2-1; the table names TRBD2, a call not compared with the DNA. TRBV21-1 constitutes a pseudogene. CDR3 length equals 12 residues.

This clone was detected only a few times. The chain links TRBV21-1 to TRBJ2-6; the table gives TRBD2 as D, unverified against the DNA. TRBV21-1 is described as a pseudogene. The CDR3 spans 17 residues. This CDR3 is CASSPDGVSSGANVLTF. The CDR3 DNA reads TGTGCCAGCAGCCCGGACGGGGTTAGCTCTGGGGCCAACGTCCTGACTTTC.

This chain joins TRBV29-1 and TRBJ1-2; D unresolved. The CDR3 consists of 14 residues. Trimming pared 6 bases from V and 2 bases from J, leaving 16 bases between. CDR1 is SQVTM and CDR2 is ANQGSEA in the germline V gene. The CDR3 protein is CSVALTTGNYGYTF. Here the CDR3 DNA reads TGCAGCGTCGCTTTAACCACGGGGAACTATGGCTACACCTTC.